This TCR beta chain was recovered during a study of T cells in Graves' hyperthyroidism and ophthalmopathy (dated by TCRdb to about 2019). Background on the whole study: Peripheral blood samples were taken at initial diagnosis, before any treatment was given. A discovery cohort of roughly 100 patients, about 40 with Graves' ophthalmopathy and approximately 60 with stable Graves' hyperthyroidism, was used to find distinguishing TCR V-J signatures. Once sampling was done, hyperthyroidism patients were given methimazole at a starting dose of 30 mg daily, whereas ophthalmopathy patients were given high-dose intravenous methylprednisolone. Thyroid tissue and blood T-cell repertoires from about 6 Graves' hyperthyroidism patients were also compared in the study. The roughly 90 discovery patients were divided at random into training and test sets in a 7:3 ratio. The paper reports TCR Vbeta CDR3 sequencing of 130 to 150 peripheral blood samples: fewer than 50 ophthalmopathy, some 80 hyperthyroidism and approximately 17 progressor patients. Prospective prediction of ophthalmopathy was tested in an independent validation cohort consisting of about 19 hyperthyroidism patients and some 17 patients who later progressed to ophthalmopathy.

TCR beta CDR3 regions were amplified from RNA transcripts. For the first round of RT-PCR on the TCR CDR3, the HTBI primer set was used together with the Qiagen OneStep RT-PCR kit. Libraries were constructed in a second round of multiplex PCR, after which size selection and purification were carried out. The libraries were sequenced on an Illumina HiSeq2000 using paired-end 100 bp reads. On the authors' methods: SOAPnuke was used to process the raw data, throwing out any read that contained adapters or uncalled bases, had a mean Phred below 15, or lacked an exact constant-primer or identifier match. High-quality paired reads were merged using COPE v1.2.5, and each unique nucleotide sequence was defined as a clonotype. MiTCR v1.1 was used to align the clonotypes against IMGT TRBV, TRBD and TRBJ reference segments. Analysis was restricted to V-J combinations with a frequency above 0.0001, which covered roughly 99% of repertoires. The TCS score was defined as the ratio of F50 (clonal expansion) to E x V (chaos), calculated using BLOSUM62-based TCRdist between CDR3 peptides within each V-J. Welch's t-statistics and random forest reduced around 520 V-J features to 13, which were used in a naive Bayes classifier (R e1071). Through fastp at Q25 and MiXCR, TCRdb rebuilt clones from the public reads, retaining in-frame beta chains. Identical CDR3 protein sequences are pooled into one entry, listed with their most common genes and DNA. The V and J calls follow TCRdb's processing rather than the paper's. This sample holds 540,000 or so distinct CDR3 sequences; around a sixth were observed only once. The ten biggest clones cover approximately 7% of the sample.

This clonotype was observed many times. The antigen this receptor binds is unknown. The input lacks base qualities; no much larger clone sits a single base away. General findings and caveats noted by the study authors: In validation, the model predicted progression to ophthalmopathy with 65% to 71% sensitivity and 72% to 75% specificity, a median of roughly seven months before onset. In cross-validation, a model built on a 13 V-J signature told ophthalmopathy apart from stable hyperthyroidism with 85% to 90% sensitivity and approximately 81% specificity, and in testing the same model reached 80%/75%. Most expanded thyroid clonotypes (frequency above 0.001) were also found in blood, which suggests that blood repertoires may mirror thyroid immune responses. No statistical method was used to fix the sample size in advance, and group allocation was not hidden from the investigators.

The germline V gene gives CDR1 as MNHEY and CDR2 as SVGEGT. Relative to germline, V is 3 bases shorter and J is 1 base shorter, with 9 bases between their ends. Inclusive of the bounding cysteine and phenylalanine, the CDR3 is 14 residues long. Of the read, only the CDR3 DNA is kept; its 42 bases are in frame from base 1. Stable Graves' hyperthyroidism was defined as no progression to ophthalmopathy during 18 months of follow-up. Hyperthyroidism patients were newly diagnosed, with disease duration under 2 months, and aged 18 to 65 years. Any patient with an uncontrolled infection, another autoimmune disease, pregnancy or lactation was excluded. Diagnoses were established on the basis of clinical symptoms, serum thyroxine and TRAb, thyroid ultrasound, and orbital computed tomography. PBMCs were separated from around 9.1 ml of fresh peripheral blood using Ficoll-Paque density gradient centrifugation. Total RNA was extracted with Trizol reagent, and quality was checked on an Agilent 2100 Bioanalyzer.

The material sequenced was blood. Recombination connected TRBV6-2 or TRBV6-3 to TRBJ1-1; the D gene is possibly TRBD1, with 5 bases matching. This TCR derives from a woman aged 25 to 39 with Graves' hyperthyroidism. This receptor has the CDR3 CASSYYRRNTEAFF. DNA sequence: TGTGCCAGCAGTTATTACAGGAGGAACACTGAAGCTTTCTTT.